Presented here are 30 T cell receptor beta chains from one specimen sequenced in a study of T cells in Graves' hyperthyroidism and ophthalmopathy. RNA transcripts yielded amplified TCR beta CDR3 regions. Researchers ran a first-round RT-PCR on the TCR CDR3 using the HTBI primer set. TCRdb ran MiXCR on the multiplex PCR reads and lists one entry per CDR3 protein. The sample lists about 710,000 distinct CDR3 sequences, over 15% seen once, with around 8% in the top ten. The specimen was blood. The receptors shown here come from a man between 18 and 35 years old with Graves' hyperthyroidism.

The chain links TRBV15 to TRBJ1-5, with D possibly matching TRBD1 (6 bases). CDR1 LNHNV and CDR2 YYDKDF come from the germline V gene (reference sequence). This CDR3 contains 15 residues. The V end was cut by 3 bases, the J end by 2 bases, with 11 bases between. For the CDR3, the DNA is TGTGCCACCAGCAGGGGGGCAGGGGGCAATCAGCCCCAGCATTTT. It codes for CATSRGAGGNQPQHF.

This clonotype was observed many times. V gene TRBV7-2 combines with J gene TRBJ2-5; 11 positions match TRBD1. The CDR3 loop spans 16 amino acids. Germline V gene lookup returns CDR1 SGHTA and CDR2 FQGNSA. J gave up 3 bases and V 0 bases, and 3 bases lay outside the gene matches. The CDR3 DNA is TGTGCCAGCAGCTTAGCGAGGGGACAGGGGGAAGAGACCCAGTACTTC. Protein product: CASSLARGQGEETQYF.

This clonotype showed up many times. The V and J genes are TRBV2 and TRBJ1-4, with 7 nucleotides matching TRBD1. CDR3 length: 14 amino acids. CDR1 is SNHLY and CDR2 is FYNNEI in the germline V gene. With V trimmed by 8 bases and J by 8 bases, 11 bases remained unmatched. CDR3 residues: CASGSTGMREKLFF. The DNA of the CDR3 is TGTGCCAGCGGTTCGACAGGGATGCGGGAAAAACTGTTTTTT.

The rearrangement links TRBV24-1 to TRBJ1-1; possible D gene TRBD1, 5 bases. CDR1 is KGHDR, CDR2 SFDVKD, per germline. The V end lost 9 bases, the J end lost 1 base, and 11 bases lay between the germline ends. The CDR3 runs to 13 residues. CDR3 protein: CATGGASNTEAFF. The CDR3 region has the DNA TGTGCCACCGGTGGGGCCTCGAACACTGAAGCTTTCTTT.

The chain recombines TRBV7-8 with TRBJ2-1, with 12 bases lining up with TRBD2. Per germline, CDR1 SGHVS and CDR2 FQNEAQ. CDR3 length equals 15 residues. Trimming took 5 bases from V and 7 from J; bases not matched to a gene: 6. The CDR3 sequence: CASSMLAGGRNEQFF. In DNA form, the CDR3 reads TGTGCCAGCAGCATGCTAGCGGGGGGGCGGAATGAGCAGTTCTTC.

The table lists this clonotype with many counts. The chain combines TRBV28 with TRBJ2-2; D remains unclear. Germline V gene lookup returns CDR1 MDHEN and CDR2 SYDVKM. V was shortened by 4 bases and J by 2 bases, with 11 bases between the two germline ends. This CDR3 comprises 15 residues. CDR3 loop: CASSSDGFNTGELFF. The DNA for the CDR3 is TGTGCCAGCAGTTCGGACGGATTTAACACCGGGGAGCTGTTTTTT.

The CDR3 sequence: CASSQEWLAGDTDTQYF. In nucleotides, the CDR3 is TGTGCCAGCAGCCAAGAGTGGCTAGCGGGAGATACAGATACGCAGTATTTT. V and J are TRBV11-2 and TRBJ2-3; 10 nucleotides line up with TRBD2. CDR3 length equals 17 residues. CDR1 is SGHAT and CDR2 is FQNNGV in the germline V gene. V trimming: 5 bases; J trimming: 3 bases; junction bases outside the gene matches: 11. Drawing the rest from reference TRBV11-2 and TRBJ2-3, the complete variable domain is EAGVAQSPRYKIIEKRQSVAFWCNPISGHATLYWYQQILGQGPKLLIQFQNNGVVDDSQLPKDRFSAERLKGVDSTLKIQPAKLEDSAVYLCASSQEWLAGDTDTQYFGPGTRLTVL.

This clonotype was recorded only once. Given a much more abundant clone one base away, this may be a read error. The V call is TRBV30, the J call TRBJ2-7; no firm D call. TRBJ2-1 explains the end of the DNA better; the J call may be wrong. The CDR3 consists of 14 residues. The germline gives CDR1 GTSNPN, CDR2 SVGIG (reference sequence). The CDR3 reads CAWREPGRTYEQFF. In DNA, the CDR3 is TGTGCCTGGAGGGAGCCCGGGCGGACCTACGAGCAGTTCTTC.

The rearrangement uses TRBV6-6 and TRBJ2-3; D is undetermined. The CDR3 contains 15 residues. In germline, CDR1 is MNHNY, CDR2 SVGAGI (reference sequence). Trimming shortened V by 0 bases and J by 7 bases, and 14 bases separated the two germline ends. The CDR3 is CASSYSRAGVHTQYF. CDR3 DNA: TGTGCCAGCAGTTACTCTAGGGCAGGCGTACATACGCAGTATTTT.

In this sample, this clonotype turned up a few times. This rearrangement joins TRBV7-9 to TRBJ2-7; maybe TRBD2 (5 bases). V was cut by 0 bases and J by 3 bases, with 15 bases left in between. This CDR3 has 16 residues. Germline V CDR1 and CDR2: SEHNR, FQNEAQ (reference sequence). DNA for the CDR3: TGTGCCAGCAGCTTAGCGCGCAGCGGAGAATACTACGAGCAGTACTTC. This sequence encodes CASSLARSGEYYEQYF.

This clonotype has more than one count but fewer than ten. The V and J genes are TRBV20-1 and TRBJ2-5, with 11 bases that match TRBD1. The CDR3 spans 15 residues. The V segment lost 6 bases and the J segment 1 base; nucleotides outside the gene matches: 7. The germline V gene has CDR1 DFQATT and CDR2 SNEGSKA (reference sequence). CDR3 protein: CSADGGQGVQETQYF. In nucleotides, the CDR3 is TGCAGTGCGGACGGGGGACAGGGGGTCCAAGAGACCCAGTACTTC.

The chain carries TRBV6-1 and TRBJ2-2; 7 bases line up with TRBD2. There are 14 residues in the CDR3. V lost 6 bases, J lost 5 bases, and 6 bases stayed unmatched. CDR1 MNHNS and CDR2 SASEGT come from the germline V gene. The CDR3 loop reads CASSMSGITGELFF. CDR3 nucleotides: TGTGCCAGCAGCATGAGCGGGATTACCGGGGAGCTGTTTTTT.

This clonotype was found many times. The rearrangement joins TRBV7-2 to TRBJ2-7; TRBD2 might be the D (6 bases). This CDR3 has 14 amino acids. CDR1 and CDR2 from the germline V gene are SGHTA and FQGNSA. V was pared by 0 bases and J by 7 bases, with 13 bases between. The DNA for the CDR3 is TGTGCCAGCAGCTTAGCGGGAGGAGCCGGTGAGCAGTACTTC. It yields the protein CASSLAGGAGEQYF.

The rearrangement links TRBV7-9 to TRBJ1-5; D not certain. CDR1 is SEHNR and CDR2 is FQNEAQ in the germline V gene (reference sequence). This CDR3 is built from 15 residues. Trimming removed 1 base at V and 3 bases at J, with 10 bases between. This chain's CDR3 is CASSLGPGFNQPQHF. The CDR3 nucleotides are TGTGCCAGCAGCTTAGGGCCAGGATTCAATCAGCCCCAGCATTTT. The whole variable domain, remainder taken from reference TRBV7-9 and TRBJ1-5, is DTGVSQNPRHKITKRGQNVTFRCDPISEHNRLYWYRQTLGQGPEFLTYFQNEAQLEKSRLLSDRFSAERPKGSFSTLEIQRTEQGDSAMYLCASSLGPGFNQPQHFGDGTRLSIL.

This clonotype was recorded many times. The chain carries TRBV11-2 and TRBJ2-3, with D maybe TRBD1 (6 bases). This CDR3 contains 16 residues. From germline, CDR1 is SGHAT and CDR2 FQNNGV. Trimming left V 3 bases short and J 3 bases short, with 16 bases between. For the CDR3, the DNA is TGTGCCAGCAGCTTCCACGAGACAGGCATTACAGATACGCAGTATTTT. It is translated as CASSFHETGITDTQYF.

This clonotype was seen many times. The chain carries TRBV12-3 or TRBV12-4 and TRBJ2-3; 12 bases fit TRBD2. This CDR3 has 14 amino acids. Germline trimming cut 6 bases from V and 6 bases from J; bases unmatched to any gene: 4. The CDR3 is CASSASGRGDTQYF. The DNA for the CDR3 is TGTGCCAGCAGCGCTAGCGGGAGGGGGGATACGCAGTATTTT.

This clonotype was seen more than once but under ten times. The chain employs TRBV6-1 and TRBJ2-1; 8 bases agree with TRBD2. The V and J ends lost 5 bases and 3 bases, in that order; junction bases with no gene match: 18. Germline V lookup: CDR1 MNHNS, CDR2 SASEGT. The CDR3 loop spans 19 amino acids. CDR3 loop: CASSWTPRVRSGGYNEQFF. Written as DNA, the CDR3 is TGTGCCAGCAGTTGGACTCCCAGGGTTAGGAGCGGGGGCTACAATGAGCAGTTCTTC.

This clonotype appeared a few times. The V and J genes are TRBV2 and TRBJ2-7; no clear D gene. Germline lookup yields CDR1 SNHLY and CDR2 FYNNEI. V dropped 4 bases and J dropped 7 bases, with 14 bases sitting between them. The CDR3 length is 13 residues. CDR3 DNA sequence: TGTGCCAGCAGTGGACAATTCTCTCGAGAGCAGTACTTC. Amino acids: CASSGQFSREQYF.

This clonotype was seen ten or more times. The chain is built from TRBV29-1 and TRBJ1-1; the D is unclear. Germline V gives CDR1 SQVTM, CDR2 ANQGSEA. Trimming pared 5 bases from V and 0 bases from J, leaving 10 bases between. CDR3 length: 13 residues. The CDR3 DNA reads as TGCAGCGTTTGCAGTGCATTGAACACTGAAGCTTTCTTT. It codes for CSVCSALNTEAFF.

This clonotype was recorded many times. The chain links TRBV12-3 or TRBV12-4 to TRBJ2-3, with a possible D match to TRBD2 (6 bases). The CDR3 totals 13 residues. Trimming took 3 bases from V and 5 from J, leaving 9 bases between them. The CDR3 bases are TGTGCCAGCAGTTTCTCGGGGGTAGATACGCAGTATTTT. This sequence encodes CASSFSGVDTQYF.

This clonotype was seen repeatedly, ten times or more. The chain combines TRBV6-2 or TRBV6-3 with TRBJ2-3, with 14 bases fitting TRBD2. V lost 7 bases to trimming and J lost 7 bases; unmatched junction nucleotides: 13. From germline, CDR1 is MNHEY and CDR2 SVGEGT. This CDR3 contains 17 residues. CDR3 bases: TGTGCCAGCACTCCGCCCCGACGGACTAGCGGGAGGAATACGCAGTATTTT. It specifies CASTPPRRTSGRNTQYF.

There are many counts of this clonotype. The chain carries TRBV28 and TRBJ2-7; TRBD1 aligns across 8 bases. CDR3 size: 15 residues. In germline, CDR1 is MDHEN, CDR2 SYDVKM. The trim removed 3 bases at V and 3 bases at J, leaving 7 bases unmatched. CDR3 sequence reads: CASSLHLGQVYEQYF. The CDR3 DNA reads TGTGCCAGCAGTTTGCATTTGGGACAGGTCTACGAGCAGTACTTC. Full variable domain (remainder filled in from reference TRBV28 and TRBJ2-7): DVKVTQSSRYLVKRTGEKVFLECVQDMDHENMFWYRQDPGLGLRLIYFSYDVKMKEKGDIPEGYSVSREKKERFSLILESASTNQTSMYLCASSLHLGQVYEQYFGPGTRLTVT.

The genes are TRBV12-3 or TRBV12-4 and TRBJ2-7, with D possibly TRBD1 on 6 matching bases. V shed 5 bases and J shed 2 bases, with 13 bases lying between them. The CDR3 consists of 14 residues. The CDR3 DNA is TGTGCCAGCAGTCCCGGACAGACACCCTACGAGCAGTACTTC. Translation: CASSPGQTPYEQYF.

This clonotype was recorded at least ten times. The chain couples TRBV7-2 to TRBJ2-6, with D perhaps TRBD2 (6 bases). CDR3 length equals 14 residues. Germline CDR1 and CDR2: SGHTA and FQGNSA. The CDR3, as DNA: TGTGCAACTGCTCCGGGGGTTGGGGCCAACGTCCTGACTTTC. Its translation: CATAPGVGANVLTF.

This clonotype was found many times. This sequence joins TRBV6-1 and TRBJ2-5; a possible D gene is TRBD1 (5 bases). Germline V gene sequence: CDR1 MNHNS, CDR2 SASEGT. The germline V and J ends were trimmed by 10 bases and 0 bases, with 15 bases remaining between them. CDR3 size: 14 residues. CDR3: CATLQGPYQETQYF. CDR3 nucleotide sequence: TGTGCCACTCTTCAGGGTCCGTACCAAGAGACCCAGTACTTC.

This clonotype was counted a single time. At one end the junction does not follow the germline gene, possibly because of a read error. The rearrangement uses TRBV15 and TRBJ2-1; D might be TRBD1 (5 bases). The CDR3 extends over 17 amino acids. Germline values: CDR1 LNHNV, CDR2 YYDKDF (reference sequence). Written as DNA, the CDR3 is TGTGCCACCAGCCCGCCCCGGACACCCCTCGTTGAGAATGGGCAGTTCTTC. Protein product: CATSPPRTPLVENGQFF.

This clonotype was seen ten or more times. This chain joins TRBV12-3 or TRBV12-4 and TRBJ2-5; either TRBD1 or TRBD2 may supply D (7 bases each). Trimming shortened V by 1 base and J by 4 bases, and 16 bases separated the two germline ends. The CDR3 length is 16 residues. CDR3 DNA: TGTGCCAGCAGTTTAGGGGACAGATTAGCGGGAGAGACCCAGTACTTC. Its translation: CASSLGDRLAGETQYF.

Notes on this clonotype: At one boundary the junction diverges from the germline segment, which might be a read error. V is TRBV5-1 and J is TRBJ2-3, with TRBD2 matching over 11 bases. Germline V gene data show CDR1 as SGHRS and CDR2 as YFSETQ. CDR3 size: 15 residues. CDR3 residues: CASSLTSGSIDTQYF. For the CDR3, the DNA is TGCGCCAGCAGCTTGACTAGCGGGAGCATAGATACGCAGTATTTT. Using reference TRBV5-1 and TRBJ2-3 for the parts outside the CDR3, the full variable domain is KAGVTQTPRYLIKTRGQQVTLSCSPISGHRSVSWYQQTPGQGLQFLFEYFSETQRNKGNFPGRFSGRQFSNSRSEMNVSTLELGDSALYLCASSLTSGSIDTQYFGPGTRLTVL.

There are a few counts of this clonotype. The chain employs TRBV30 and TRBJ2-7; D might be TRBD1 or TRBD2, each matching 6 bases. This CDR3 has 15 amino acids. Between the trimmed V and J ends, which lost 8 bases and 0 bases, there was a span of 20 bases. Germline values: CDR1 GTSNPN, CDR2 SVGIG (reference sequence). For the CDR3, the DNA is TGTGCCGCCTCAAAGGGGGACTCTAGCTCCTACGAGCAGTACTTC. Protein sequence: CAASKGDSSSYEQYF.

This chain joins TRBV29-1 and TRBJ2-7, with 13 bases identical to TRBD2. Germline-derived CDR1 and CDR2 are SQVTM and ANQGSEA. The CDR3 runs 14 residues. The V and J ends lost 4 bases and 6 bases, in that order; junction bases with no gene match: 6. The CDR3 DNA reads TGCAGCGTTGCCGAACTAGCGGGAGGGGCCGAGCAGTACTTC. Translation gives CSVAELAGGAEQYF.